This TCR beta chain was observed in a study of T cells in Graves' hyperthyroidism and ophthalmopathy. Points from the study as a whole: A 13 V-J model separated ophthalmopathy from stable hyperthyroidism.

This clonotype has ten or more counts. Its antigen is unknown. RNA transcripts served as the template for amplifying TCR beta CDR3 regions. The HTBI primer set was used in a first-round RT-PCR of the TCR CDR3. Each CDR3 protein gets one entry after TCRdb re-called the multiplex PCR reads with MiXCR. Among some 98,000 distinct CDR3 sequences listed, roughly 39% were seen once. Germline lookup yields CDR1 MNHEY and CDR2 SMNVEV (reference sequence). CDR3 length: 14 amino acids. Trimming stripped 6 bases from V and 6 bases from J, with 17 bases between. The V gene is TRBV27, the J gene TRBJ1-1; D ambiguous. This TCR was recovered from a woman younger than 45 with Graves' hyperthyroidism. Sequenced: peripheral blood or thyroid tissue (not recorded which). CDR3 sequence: CASSPAGLSPEAFF. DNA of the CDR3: TGTGCCAGCAGCCCAGCAGGCCTTTCGCCTGAAGCTTTCTTT.